This TCR beta chain comes out of a study of T cells in Graves' hyperthyroidism and ophthalmopathy. Regarding the study as a whole: Among thyroid clonotypes expanded above 0.001, most also appeared in blood.

With duration under 3 months, ophthalmopathy was active: Clinical Activity Score at least 3, NOSPECS at least 4. Amplification of TCR beta CDR3 regions was performed using RNA transcripts as template. An initial round of RT-PCR targeting the TCR CDR3 relied on the HTBI primer set. TCRdb reanalysed the multiplex PCR reads using MiXCR and keeps one entry per CDR3 protein. This sample has around 600,000 distinct CDR3 sequences; roughly 15% occur once, and the top ten carry around an eighth. Concerning this clonotype itself: What it binds is unknown.

V was trimmed by 8 bases and J by 0 bases, leaving 14 bases between them. This CDR3 is 14 amino acids long. Germline V gives CDR1 MNHNS, CDR2 SASEGT. The sequence came from a woman in her forties or fifties with Graves' ophthalmopathy. The chain recombines TRBV6-1 with TRBJ2-7, with D maybe TRBD2 (6 bases). Sequenced: blood. Here the CDR3 DNA reads TGTGCCAGCGCCCGGCCGGGGGTCTCCTACGAGCAGTACTTC. This codes for CASARPGVSYEQYF.